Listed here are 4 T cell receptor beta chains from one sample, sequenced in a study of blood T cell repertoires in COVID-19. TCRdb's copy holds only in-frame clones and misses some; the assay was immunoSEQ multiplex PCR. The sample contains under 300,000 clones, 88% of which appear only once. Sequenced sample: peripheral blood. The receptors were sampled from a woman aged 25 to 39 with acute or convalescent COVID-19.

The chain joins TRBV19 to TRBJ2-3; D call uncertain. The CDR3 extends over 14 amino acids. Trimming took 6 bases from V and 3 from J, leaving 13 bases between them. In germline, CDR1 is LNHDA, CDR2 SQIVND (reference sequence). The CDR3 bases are TGTGCCAGTAGAATGGCAGATGGTACAGATACGCAGTATTTT. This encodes CASRMADGTDTQYF.

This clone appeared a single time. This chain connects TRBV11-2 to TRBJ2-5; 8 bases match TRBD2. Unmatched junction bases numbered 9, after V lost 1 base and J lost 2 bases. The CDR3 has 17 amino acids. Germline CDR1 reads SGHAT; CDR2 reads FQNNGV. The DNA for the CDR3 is TGTGCCAGCAGCTTAGGCCGGGGGGGCGCGAGGCAAGAGACCCAGTACTTC. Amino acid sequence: CASSLGRGGARQETQYF.

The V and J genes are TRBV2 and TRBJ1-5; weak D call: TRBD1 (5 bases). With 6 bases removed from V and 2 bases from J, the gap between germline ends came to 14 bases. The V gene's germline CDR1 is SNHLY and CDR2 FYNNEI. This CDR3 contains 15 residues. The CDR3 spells CASSPGQFGNQPQHF. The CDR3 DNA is TGTGCCAGCAGCCCCGGACAATTTGGCAATCAGCCCCAGCATTTT.

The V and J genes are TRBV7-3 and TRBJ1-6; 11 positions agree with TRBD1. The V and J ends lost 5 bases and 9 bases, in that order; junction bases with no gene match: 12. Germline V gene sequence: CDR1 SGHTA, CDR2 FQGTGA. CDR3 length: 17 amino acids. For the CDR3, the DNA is TGTGCCAGCAGCAGAGGTGGACAGGGGGCACGGAGTTCACCCCTCCACTTT. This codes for CASSRGGQGARSSPLHF.